The sequence of this T cell receptor (beta chain) was determined in a study of monozygotic twins with inflammatory bowel disease. This CDR3 region has 16 residues. Germline V gives CDR1 MNHNS, CDR2 SASEGT. TCRdb re-called the 5' RACE reads, yielding one record per CDR3 amino acid sequence without DNA. The table for this sample gives about 140,000 distinct CDR3 sequences. Input material: blood. This sequence joins TRBV6-1 and TRBJ2-7; TCRdb designates TRBD2, a call that cannot be tested without DNA. This receptor was obtained from a human donor with ulcerative colitis or Crohn's disease, or a healthy co-twin of an affected twin (not recorded which). CDR3 amino acids: CASSEVAGPISYEQYF.